This T cell receptor beta chain appears in the sequencing data of a study of shared clonotypes between healthy human individuals. This clone showed up just once. No antigen is known for it. This CDR3 comprises 12 residues. Germline loops: CDR1 MDHEN, CDR2 SYDVKM. Method: immunoSEQ multiplex PCR; TCRdb's copy keeps in-frame clones and lacks some. Of about 2.4 million clones in the sample, roughly 93% are singletons; the top ten hold more than 0.35%. Whole-study findings and limits: Memory subsets generally showed smaller estimated richness than naive subsets did.

V and J are TRBV28 and TRBJ2-5; D is unclear. The J call could be wrong; TRBJ2-7 is a better fit for the DNA end. The source material was naive CD4+ T cells from PBMCs. Subset: CD45RA+ positively selected. The receptor was derived from a man between 18 and 29 years old in good health. Some clones in this sample may be carry-over from other donors' samples. CDR3 protein: CASSSRSYEQYF. In DNA form, the CDR3 reads TGTGCCAGCAGTTCCCGGAGCTACGAGCAGTACTTC.